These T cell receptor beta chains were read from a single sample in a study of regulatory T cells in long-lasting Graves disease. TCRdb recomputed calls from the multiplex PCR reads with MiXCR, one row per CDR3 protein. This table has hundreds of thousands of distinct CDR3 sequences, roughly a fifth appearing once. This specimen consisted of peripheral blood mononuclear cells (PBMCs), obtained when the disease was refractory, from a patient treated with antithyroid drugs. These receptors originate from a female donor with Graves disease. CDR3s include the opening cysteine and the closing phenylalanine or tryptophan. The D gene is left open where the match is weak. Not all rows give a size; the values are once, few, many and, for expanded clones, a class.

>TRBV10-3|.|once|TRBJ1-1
CAITDGMDTEAFF
TGTGCCATCACGGACGGAATGGACACTGAAGCTTTCTTT
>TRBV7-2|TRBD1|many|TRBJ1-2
CASSFVLGGSGYTF
TGTGCCAGCAGCTTTGTTCTAGGGGGCAGCGGCTACACCTTC
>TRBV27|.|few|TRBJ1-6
CASSLRDPRGISPLHF
TGTGCCAGCAGTCTCCGGGACCCGCGGGGGATATCACCCCTCCACTTT
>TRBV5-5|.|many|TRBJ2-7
CASSSERLDHREQYF
TGTGCCAGCAGCTCGGAAAGACTAGACCATAGGGAGCAGTACTTC
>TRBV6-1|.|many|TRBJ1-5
CASSARTNSNQPQHF
TGTGCCAGCAGCGCCCGGACAAATAGCAATCAGCCCCAGCATTTT
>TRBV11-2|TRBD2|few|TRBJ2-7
CASSPIIPGTSGSVPYEQYF
TGTGCCAGCAGCCCGATAATCCCCGGGACTAGCGGGAGCGTTCCCTACGAGCAGTACTTC
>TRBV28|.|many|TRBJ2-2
CASSPGQTNTGELFF
TGTGCCAGCAGCCCTGGACAGACTAACACCGGGGAGCTGTTTTTT
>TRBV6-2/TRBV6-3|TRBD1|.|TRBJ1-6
CASSWTGTGDSPLHF
TGTGCCAGCAGTTGGACCGGGACAGGGGACTCACCCCTCCACTTT
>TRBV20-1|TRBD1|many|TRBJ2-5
CSASRQGSLQETQYF
TGCAGTGCTTCACGACAGGGCAGCCTCCAAGAGACCCAGTACTTC
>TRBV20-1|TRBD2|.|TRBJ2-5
CSALDRGVAGKGYGTQYF
TGCAGTGCCCTCGATCGTGGGGTAGCGGGGAAGGGGTATGGGACCCAGTACTTC
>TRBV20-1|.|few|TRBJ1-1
CSAPDVANTEAFF
TGCAGTGCCCCGGACGTGGCGAACACTGAAGCTTTCTTT
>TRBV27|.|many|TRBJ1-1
CASSLSSGSAEAFF
TGTGCCAGCAGTTTATCATCAGGGAGCGCTGAAGCTTTCTTT
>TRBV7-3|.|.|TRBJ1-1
CASSQMGGGQTEAFF
TGTGCCAGCAGCCAAATGGGGGGGGGGCAGACTGAAGCTTTCTTT
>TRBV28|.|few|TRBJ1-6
CASSSSGVGNSPLHF
TGTGCCAGCAGTTCTTCAGGGGTCGGTAATTCACCCCTCCACTTT
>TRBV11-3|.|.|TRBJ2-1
CASSLDPVSPGEQFF
TGTGCCAGCAGCTTAGATCCAGTTTCCCCCGGAGAGCAGTTCTTC
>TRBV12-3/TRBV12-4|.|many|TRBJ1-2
CASSPKRTVVYGYTF
TGTGCCAGCAGTCCCAAACGGACAGTAGTCTATGGCTACACCTTC
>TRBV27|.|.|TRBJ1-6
CASSLPPSYNSPLHF
TGTGCCAGCAGTTTACCTCCAAGCTATAATTCACCCCTCCACTTT
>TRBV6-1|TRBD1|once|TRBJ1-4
CASAPGDRAEKLFF
TGTGCCAGCGCACCTGGGGACAGGGCCGAAAAACTGTTTTTT
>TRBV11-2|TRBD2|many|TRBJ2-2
CASSSWTSENTGELFF
TGTGCCAGCAGCTCTTGGACTAGCGAGAACACCGGGGAGCTGTTTTTT
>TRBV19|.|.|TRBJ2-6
CASSIDDSPSGANVLTF
TGTGCCAGTAGTATAGATGACAGTCCGTCTGGGGCCAACGTCCTGACTTTC
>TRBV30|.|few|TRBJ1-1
CAHRRWQGLWVGAEAFF
TGTGCCCACCGTCGGTGGCAGGGGTTATGGGTTGGGGCTGAAGCTTTCTTT
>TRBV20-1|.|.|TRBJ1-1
CSAPGANTEAFF
TGCAGTGCCCCTGGGGCGAACACTGAAGCTTTCTTT
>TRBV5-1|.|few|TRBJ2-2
CASSTKSGELFF
TGCGCCAGCAGCACGAAATCCGGGGAGCTGTTTTTT
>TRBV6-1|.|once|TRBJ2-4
CASSVSLSGQVAKDIQYF
TGTGCCAGCAGCGTTTCCTTGAGCGGCCAGGTAGCCAAAGACATTCAGTACTTC
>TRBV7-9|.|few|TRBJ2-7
CASSLAVPEQYF
TGTGCCAGCAGCTTAGCCGTACCCGAGCAGTACTTC
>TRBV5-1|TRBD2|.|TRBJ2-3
CASSQLTGGRDTQYF
TGTGCCAGCAGCCAACTAACGGGAGGGCGAGATACGCAGTATTTT
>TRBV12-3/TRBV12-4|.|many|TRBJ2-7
CASSPLAYEQYF
TGTGCCAGCAGTCCTCTAGCGTACGAGCAGTACTTC